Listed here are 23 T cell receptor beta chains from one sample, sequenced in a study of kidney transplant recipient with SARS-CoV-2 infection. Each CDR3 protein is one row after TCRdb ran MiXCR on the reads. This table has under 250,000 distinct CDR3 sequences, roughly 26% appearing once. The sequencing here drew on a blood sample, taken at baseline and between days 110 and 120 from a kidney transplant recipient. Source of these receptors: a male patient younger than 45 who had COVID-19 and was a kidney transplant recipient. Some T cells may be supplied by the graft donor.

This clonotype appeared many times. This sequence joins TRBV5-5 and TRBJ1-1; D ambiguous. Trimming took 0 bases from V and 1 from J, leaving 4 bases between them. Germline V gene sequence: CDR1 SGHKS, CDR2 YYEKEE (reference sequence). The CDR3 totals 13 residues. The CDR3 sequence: CASSLERNTEAFF. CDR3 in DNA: TGTGCCAGCAGCTTGGAACGGAACACTGAAGCTTTCTTT.

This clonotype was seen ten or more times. CDR3 sequence: CGSPWGDSRKTYGYTF. CDR3 nucleotides: TGTGGCAGTCCGTGGGGTGATAGCCGAAAGACCTATGGCTACACCTTC. The gene calls are TRBV8-2 and TRBJ1-2. TRBV8-2 corresponds to a pseudogene. CDR3 length: 16 residues.

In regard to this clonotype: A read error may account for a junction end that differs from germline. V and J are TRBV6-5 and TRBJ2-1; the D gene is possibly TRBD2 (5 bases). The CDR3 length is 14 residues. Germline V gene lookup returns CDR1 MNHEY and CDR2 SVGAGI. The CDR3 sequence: CASSLVSAYNEQLF. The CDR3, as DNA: TGTGCCAGCTCCTTGGTTAGCGCATACAATGAGCAGCTCTTC.

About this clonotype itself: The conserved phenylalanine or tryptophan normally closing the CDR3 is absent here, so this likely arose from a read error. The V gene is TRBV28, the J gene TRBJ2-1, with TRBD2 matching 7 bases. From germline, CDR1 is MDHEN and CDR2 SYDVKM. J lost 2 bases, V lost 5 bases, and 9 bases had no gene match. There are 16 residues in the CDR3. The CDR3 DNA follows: TGTGCCAGCAGTCCCACTAGCGCCCGTACCTACAATGAGCAGTTCCTC. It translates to CASSPTSARTYNEQFL.

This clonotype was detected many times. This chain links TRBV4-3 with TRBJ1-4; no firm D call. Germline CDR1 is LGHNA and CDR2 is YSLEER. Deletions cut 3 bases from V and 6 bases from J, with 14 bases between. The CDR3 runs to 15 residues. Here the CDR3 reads CASSHHKLLDEKLFF. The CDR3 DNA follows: TGCGCCAGCAGCCATCATAAGTTACTCGATGAAAAACTGTTTTTT.

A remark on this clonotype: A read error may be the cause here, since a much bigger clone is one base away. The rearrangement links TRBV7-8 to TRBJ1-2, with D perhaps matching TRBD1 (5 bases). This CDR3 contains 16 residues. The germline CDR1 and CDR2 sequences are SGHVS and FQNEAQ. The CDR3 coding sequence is TGTACCAGCAGCTCAGAGAGTAGCAGGGAGACCTATGGCTACACCTTC. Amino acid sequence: CTSSSESSRETYGYTF.

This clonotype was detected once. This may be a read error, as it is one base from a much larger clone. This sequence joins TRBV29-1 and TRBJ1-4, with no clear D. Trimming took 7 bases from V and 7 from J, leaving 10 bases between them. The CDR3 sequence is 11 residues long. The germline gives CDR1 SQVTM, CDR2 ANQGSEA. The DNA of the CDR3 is TGCAGCGCAAGGACGGCTGAAAAACTGTTTTTT. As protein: CSARTAEKLFF.

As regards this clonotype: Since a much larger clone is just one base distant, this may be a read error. The CDR3 protein is CASNLVPGEDYGYTF. CDR3 in DNA: TGCGCCAGCAACCTTGTACCCGGGGAGGACTATGGCTACACCTTC. The V call is TRBV5-1, the J call TRBJ1-2; D is unclear. Trimming took 6 bases from V and 3 from J, leaving 18 bases between them. The CDR3 length is 15 residues. CDR1 is SGHRS, CDR2 YFSETQ, per germline.

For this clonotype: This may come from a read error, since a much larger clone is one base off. CDR3 coding DNA: TGCGCCGGCAGCACGGGACAGAGGGGAACCCTTATAGAAAAACTGTTTTTT. Its protein product is CAGSTGQRGTLIEKLFF. V usage is TRBV5-1 and J usage is TRBJ1-4; 7 nucleotides agree with TRBD1. Germline assignment: CDR1 SGHRS and CDR2 YFSETQ. The CDR3 covers 17 residues. Full variable domain (rest looked up from reference TRBV5-1 and TRBJ1-4): KAGVTQTPRYLIKTRGQQVTLSCSPISGHRSVSWYQQTPGQGLQFLFEYFSETQRNKGNFPGRFSGRQFSNSRSEMNVSTLELGDSALYLCAGSTGQRGTLIEKLFFGSGTQLSVL.

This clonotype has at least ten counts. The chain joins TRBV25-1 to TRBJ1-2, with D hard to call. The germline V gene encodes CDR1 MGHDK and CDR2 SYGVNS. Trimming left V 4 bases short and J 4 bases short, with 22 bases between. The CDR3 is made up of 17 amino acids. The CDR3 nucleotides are TGTGCCAGCAGTGTGTTACGAGAACTGGGAAAGACCTATGGCTACACCTTC. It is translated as CASSVLRELGKTYGYTF.

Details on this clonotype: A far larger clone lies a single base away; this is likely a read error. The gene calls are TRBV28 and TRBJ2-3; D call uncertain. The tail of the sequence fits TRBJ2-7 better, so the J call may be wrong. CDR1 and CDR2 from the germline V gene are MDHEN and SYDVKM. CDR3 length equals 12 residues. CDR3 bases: TGTGCCAGCGGTGCCTGGCAGAGCGAGCAGTACTTC. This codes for CASGAWQSEQYF.

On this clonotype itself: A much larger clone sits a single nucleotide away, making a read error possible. CDR3 bases: TGTGCCGGCAGTGAAGTAGGGACAGGTAGACCCTACAATGAGCAGTTCTTC. Translating gives CAGSEVGTGRPYNEQFF. This chain links TRBV6-1 with TRBJ2-1; 8 nucleotides match TRBD1. Germline lookup yields CDR1 MNHNS and CDR2 SASEGT. CDR3 size: 17 residues.

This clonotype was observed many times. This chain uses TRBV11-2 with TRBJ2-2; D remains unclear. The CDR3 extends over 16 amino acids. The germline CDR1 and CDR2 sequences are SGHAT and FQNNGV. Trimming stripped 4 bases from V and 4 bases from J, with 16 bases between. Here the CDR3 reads CASSSGWQASTGELFF. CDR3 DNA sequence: TGTGCCAGCAGCTCCGGGTGGCAGGCCAGCACCGGGGAGCTGTTTTTT. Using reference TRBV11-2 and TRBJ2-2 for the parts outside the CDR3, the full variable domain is EAGVAQSPRYKIIEKRQSVAFWCNPISGHATLYWYQQILGQGPKLLIQFQNNGVVDDSQLPKDRFSAERLKGVDSTLKIQPAKLEDSAVYLCASSSGWQASTGELFFGEGSRLTVL.

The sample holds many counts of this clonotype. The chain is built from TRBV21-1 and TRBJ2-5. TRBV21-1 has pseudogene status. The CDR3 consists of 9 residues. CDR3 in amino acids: CAKKETQYF. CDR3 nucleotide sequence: TGTGCCAAAAAGGAGACCCAGTACTTC.

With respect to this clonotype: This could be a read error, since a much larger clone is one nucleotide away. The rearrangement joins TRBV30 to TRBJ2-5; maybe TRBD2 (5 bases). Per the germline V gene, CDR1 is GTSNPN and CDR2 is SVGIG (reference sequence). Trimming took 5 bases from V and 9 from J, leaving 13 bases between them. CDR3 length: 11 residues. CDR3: CAWSLSEAQYF. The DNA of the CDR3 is TGTGCCTGGTCCCTATCGGAGGCCCAGTACTTC.

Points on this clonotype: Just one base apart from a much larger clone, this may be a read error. CDR3 sequence reads: CASSAGGAEEKLFF. In DNA form, the CDR3 reads TGTGCCAGCAGCGCGGGAGGGGCTGAAGAAAAACTGTTTTTT. The J gene is TRBJ1-4, the V gene TRBV28; TRBD1 might be the D (5 bases). The V gene's germline CDR1 is MDHEN and CDR2 SYDVKM. This CDR3 region has 14 residues. Deletions cut 6 bases from V and 8 bases from J, with 16 bases between.

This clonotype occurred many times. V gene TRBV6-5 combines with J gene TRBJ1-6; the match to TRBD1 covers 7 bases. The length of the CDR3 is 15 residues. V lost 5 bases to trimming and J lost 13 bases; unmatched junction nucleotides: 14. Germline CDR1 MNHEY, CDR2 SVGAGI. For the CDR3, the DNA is TGTGCCAGCAGTGACGGGACAGCCCGTTTATGGCCCCTCCACTTT. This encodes CASSDGTARLWPLHF.

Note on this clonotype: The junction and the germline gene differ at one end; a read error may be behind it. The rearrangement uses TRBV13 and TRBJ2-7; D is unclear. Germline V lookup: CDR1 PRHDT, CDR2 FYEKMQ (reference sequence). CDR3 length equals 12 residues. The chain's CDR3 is CASSQSSYERYF. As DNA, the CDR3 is TGTGCCAGCAGCCAGAGCTCCTACGAGCGGTACTTC.

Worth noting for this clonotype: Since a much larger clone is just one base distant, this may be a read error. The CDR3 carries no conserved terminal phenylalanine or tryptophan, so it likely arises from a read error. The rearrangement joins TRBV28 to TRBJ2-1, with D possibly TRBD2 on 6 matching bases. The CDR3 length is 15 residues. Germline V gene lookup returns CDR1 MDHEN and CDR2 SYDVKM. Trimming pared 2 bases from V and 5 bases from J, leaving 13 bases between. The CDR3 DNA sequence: TGTGCCAGCAGTTTAGCCGGGACTCTGAACAATGAGCAGTTCTCC. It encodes CASSLAGTLNNEQFS.

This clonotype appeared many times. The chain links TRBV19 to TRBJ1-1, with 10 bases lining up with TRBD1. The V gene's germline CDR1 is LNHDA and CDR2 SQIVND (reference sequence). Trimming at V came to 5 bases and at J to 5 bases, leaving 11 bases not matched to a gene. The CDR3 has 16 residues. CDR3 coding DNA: TGTGCCAGTAGTGGCCGGGACAGGGGCCCGCGTACTGAAGCTTTCTTT. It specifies CASSGRDRGPRTEAFF.

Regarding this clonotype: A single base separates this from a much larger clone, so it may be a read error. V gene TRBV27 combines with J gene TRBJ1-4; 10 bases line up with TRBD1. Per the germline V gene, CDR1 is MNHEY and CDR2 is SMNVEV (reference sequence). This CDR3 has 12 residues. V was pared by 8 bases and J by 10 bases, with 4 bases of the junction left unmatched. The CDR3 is CASGDRGVKLFF. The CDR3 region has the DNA TGTGCCAGCGGGGACAGGGGTGTAAAACTGTTTTTT.

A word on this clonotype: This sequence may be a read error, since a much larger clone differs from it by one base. CDR3 amino acids: CAGSLQGDEQYF. The CDR3 nucleotides are TGTGCCGGCAGCCTCCAGGGGGACGAGCAGTACTTC. The rearrangement links TRBV7-9 to TRBJ2-7; TRBD1 aligns across 7 bases. The length of the CDR3 is 12 residues. Germline CDR1 is SEHNR and CDR2 is FQNEAQ (reference sequence). The full variable domain, rest sourced from reference TRBV7-9 and TRBJ2-7, is DTGVSQNPRHKITKRGQNVTFRCDPISEHNRLYWYRQTLGQGPEFLTYFQNEAQLEKSRLLSDRFSAERPKGSFSTLEIQRTEQGDSAMYLCAGSLQGDEQYFGPGTRLTVT.

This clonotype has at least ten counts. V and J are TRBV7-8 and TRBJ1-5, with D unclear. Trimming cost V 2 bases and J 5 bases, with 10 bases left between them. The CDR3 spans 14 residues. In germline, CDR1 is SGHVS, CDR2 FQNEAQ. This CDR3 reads CASSLKAADQPQHF. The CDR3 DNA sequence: TGTGCCAGCAGCTTAAAGGCAGCCGATCAGCCCCAGCATTTT.